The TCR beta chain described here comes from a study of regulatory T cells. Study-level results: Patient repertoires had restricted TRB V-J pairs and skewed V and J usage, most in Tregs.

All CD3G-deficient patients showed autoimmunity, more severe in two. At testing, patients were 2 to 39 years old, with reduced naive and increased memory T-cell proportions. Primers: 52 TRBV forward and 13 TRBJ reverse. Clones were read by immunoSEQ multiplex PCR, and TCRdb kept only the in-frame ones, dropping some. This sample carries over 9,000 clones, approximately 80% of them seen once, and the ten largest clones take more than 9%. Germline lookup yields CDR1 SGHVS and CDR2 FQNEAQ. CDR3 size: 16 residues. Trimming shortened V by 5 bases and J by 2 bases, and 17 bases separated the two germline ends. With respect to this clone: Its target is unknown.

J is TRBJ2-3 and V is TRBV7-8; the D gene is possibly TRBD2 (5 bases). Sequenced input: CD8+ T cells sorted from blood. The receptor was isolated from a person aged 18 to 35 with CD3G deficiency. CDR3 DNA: TGTGCCAGCAGCGAGGACCAAGCGGAGCCCACAGATACGCAGTATTTT. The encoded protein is CASSEDQAEPTDTQYF.